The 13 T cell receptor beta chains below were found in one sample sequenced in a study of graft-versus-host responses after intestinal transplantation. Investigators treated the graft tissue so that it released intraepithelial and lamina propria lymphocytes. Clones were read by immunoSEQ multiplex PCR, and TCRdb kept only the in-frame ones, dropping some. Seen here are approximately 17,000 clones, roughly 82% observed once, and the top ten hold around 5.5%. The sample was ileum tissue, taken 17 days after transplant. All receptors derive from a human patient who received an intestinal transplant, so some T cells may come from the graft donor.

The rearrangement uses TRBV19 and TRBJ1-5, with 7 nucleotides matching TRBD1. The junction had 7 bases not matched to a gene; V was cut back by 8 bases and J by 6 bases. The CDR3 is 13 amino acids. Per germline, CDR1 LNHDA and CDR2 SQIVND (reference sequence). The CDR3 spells CASDREEGQPQHF. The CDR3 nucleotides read TGTGCCAGTGACAGGGAAGAGGGTCAGCCCCAGCATTTT.

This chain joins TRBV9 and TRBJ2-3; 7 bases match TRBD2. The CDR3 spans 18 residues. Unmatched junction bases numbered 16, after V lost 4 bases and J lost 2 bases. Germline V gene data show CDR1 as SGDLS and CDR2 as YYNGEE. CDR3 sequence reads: CASSRDRSGVLHTDTQYF. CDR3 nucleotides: TGTGCCAGCAGCCGAGATCGGAGCGGGGTCTTACACACAGATACGCAGTATTTT.

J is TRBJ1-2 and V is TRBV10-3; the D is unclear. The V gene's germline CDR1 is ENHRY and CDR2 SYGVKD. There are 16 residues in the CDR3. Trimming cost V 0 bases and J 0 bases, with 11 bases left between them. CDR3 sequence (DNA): TGTGCCATCAGTGAGTCGATGCGGAGTGCTAACTATGGCTACACCTTC. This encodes CAISESMRSANYGYTF.

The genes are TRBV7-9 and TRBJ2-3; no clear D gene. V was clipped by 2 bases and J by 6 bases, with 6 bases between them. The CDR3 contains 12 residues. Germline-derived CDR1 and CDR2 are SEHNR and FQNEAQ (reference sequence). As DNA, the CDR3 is TGTGCCAGCAGCTTATTGAGGGATACGCAGTATTTT. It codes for CASSLLRDTQYF.

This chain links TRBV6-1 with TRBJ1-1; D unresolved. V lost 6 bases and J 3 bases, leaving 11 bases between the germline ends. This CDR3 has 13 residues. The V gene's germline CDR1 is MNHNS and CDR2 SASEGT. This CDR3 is CASRRPDYTEAFF. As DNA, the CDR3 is TGTGCCAGCAGACGACCGGACTACACTGAAGCTTTCTTT.

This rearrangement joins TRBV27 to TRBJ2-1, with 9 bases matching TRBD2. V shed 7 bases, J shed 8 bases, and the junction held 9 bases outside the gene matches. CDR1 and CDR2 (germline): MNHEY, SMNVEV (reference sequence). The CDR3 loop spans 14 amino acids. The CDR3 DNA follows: TGTGCCAGCACCCGGCTAGCGGGAAGGGATGAGCAGTTCTTC. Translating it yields CASTRLAGRDEQFF.

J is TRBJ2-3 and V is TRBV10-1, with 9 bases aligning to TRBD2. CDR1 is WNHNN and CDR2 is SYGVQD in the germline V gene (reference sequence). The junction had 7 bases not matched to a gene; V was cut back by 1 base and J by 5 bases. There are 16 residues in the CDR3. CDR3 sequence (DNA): TGCGCCAGCAGTGAGTGGGCTAGCGGGAATTTAGATACGCAGTATTTT. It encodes CASSEWASGNLDTQYF.

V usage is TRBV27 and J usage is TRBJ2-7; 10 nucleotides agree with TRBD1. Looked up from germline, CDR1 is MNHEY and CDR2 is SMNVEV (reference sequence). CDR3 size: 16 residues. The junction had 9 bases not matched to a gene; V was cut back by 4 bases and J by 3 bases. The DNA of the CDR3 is TGTGCCAGCAGTTCGCCCACCGGGACAGGGGACTACGAGCAGTACTTC. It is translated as CASSSPTGTGDYEQYF.

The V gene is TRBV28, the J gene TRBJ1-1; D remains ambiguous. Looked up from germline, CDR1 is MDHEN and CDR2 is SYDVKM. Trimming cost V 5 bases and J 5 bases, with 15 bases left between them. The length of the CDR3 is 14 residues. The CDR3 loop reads CASSTTGLGTEAFF. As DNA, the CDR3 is TGTGCCAGCAGTACTACCGGGCTGGGGACTGAAGCTTTCTTT.

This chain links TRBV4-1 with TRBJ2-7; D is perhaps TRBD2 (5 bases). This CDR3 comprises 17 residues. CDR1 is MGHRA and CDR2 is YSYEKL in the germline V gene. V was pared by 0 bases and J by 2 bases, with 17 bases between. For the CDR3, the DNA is TGCGCCAGCAGCCAAGAGACCGGAGCGAGCGGTGCCTACGAGCAGTACTTC. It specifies CASSQETGASGAYEQYF.

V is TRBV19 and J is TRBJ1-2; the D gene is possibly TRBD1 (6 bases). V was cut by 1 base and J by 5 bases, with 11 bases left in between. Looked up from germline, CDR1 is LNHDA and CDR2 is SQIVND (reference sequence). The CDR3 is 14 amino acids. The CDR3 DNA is TGTGCCAGTAGTATAGGGCCGGGGGCTTATGGCTACACCTTC. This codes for CASSIGPGAYGYTF.

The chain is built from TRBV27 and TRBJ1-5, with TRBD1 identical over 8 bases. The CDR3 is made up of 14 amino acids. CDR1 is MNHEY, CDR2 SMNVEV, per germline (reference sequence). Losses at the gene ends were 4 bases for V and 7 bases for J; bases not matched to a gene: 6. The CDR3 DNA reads TGTGCCAGCAGTTCAAGGACAGGGTTACAGCCCCAGCATTTT. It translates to CASSSRTGLQPQHF.

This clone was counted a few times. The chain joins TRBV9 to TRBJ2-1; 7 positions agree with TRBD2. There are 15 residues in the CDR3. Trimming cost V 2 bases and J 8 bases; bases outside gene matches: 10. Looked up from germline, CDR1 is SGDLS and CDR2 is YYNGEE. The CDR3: CASSVSAVAGDEQFF. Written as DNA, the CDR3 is TGTGCCAGCAGCGTCAGTGCGGTAGCGGGTGATGAGCAGTTCTTC.